This T cell receptor beta chain was recorded in a study of cytotoxic CD8 clonotypes in ibrutinib-treated CLL (TCRdb year 2021). Turning to the overall study: In this cohort, around 14 patients were treatment-naive and 11 to 12 were relapsed/refractory, while under 18 had unmutated IGHV. Responses were partial in 24 patients and complete in 2; after median about 68 months follow-up, some 15 stayed in remission and about twelve progressed. The response samples were drawn at a median of approximately 11 months into treatment, with a range of roughly 6 to 40 months. Samples averaged approximately 260,000 productive templates and 90,000 to 100,000 productive rearrangements. Of the 85 to 90 participants in the trial, about two dozen had longitudinal samples available. Cryopreserved peripheral blood mononuclear cells were obtained prior to treatment, at the time of response, and at either disease progression or sustained remission. All remission and progressive disease samples were collected while patients were still receiving ibrutinib.

The time point label on this specimen signifies: approximately 25 months on ibrutinib. For TCR beta library preparation, about 2 micrograms of genomic DNA was extracted from cryopreserved PBMCs. Longitudinal blood samples from CLL patients on ibrutinib monotherapy were analyzed using high-throughput TCR beta sequencing. The patients were enrolled in a single-center, open-label phase 2 trial of ibrutinib monotherapy. A MiSeq instrument was used for deep resolution sequencing, which targeted depths ranging from 1 in 1 million up to 1 in 200,000 T cells, with coverage averaging 10x for each clonotype. The immunoSEQ hsTCRB Kit was used to generate TCR beta libraries. For the original study's pipeline: ImmunoSEQ Data Assistant and ImmunoSEQ Analyzer were used for data analysis, and V, D and J genes were assigned according to IMGT definitions. Clonality, which ranges from 0 to 1, was calculated as one minus the normalized Shannon entropy of productive rearrangement frequencies. Public clonotype analysis was restricted to overrepresented clonotypes comprising at least 0.05% of each patient's repertoire. Repertoires from thirteen age-matched healthy donors in immuneACCESS were used as clonality controls. This is the immuneACCESS table as TCRdb keeps it, with only in-frame sequences that have V and J called. A part of the clones is gone; compared with another copy, unresolved V genes explain less than half, and the rest is unexplained. The DNA gave D and trimming, while V, J and clone size come from that table. Across this sample there are hundreds of thousands of clones, with around three quarters seen only once. Together, the top ten hold 15% to 17% of the sample.

What the authors observed across the whole study: Baseline clonality was found to be higher than that of age-matched healthy donors and was strongly correlated with circulating CD8+ T-cell counts. Public clonotypes were rare and either shrank or stayed stable during treatment, and the rise in clonality at ibrutinib response reflected expansion of private clonotypes. Clonality rose at ibrutinib response, remained stable during sustained remission, and dropped back toward baseline at progression. Sampling times were not matched between sustained-remission and progressing patients, and lymph node repertoires were not studied.

A note on this clone: Its antigen is not yet known. Base qualities were left out, and no much larger clone turns up one base away.

Including cysteine and phenylalanine, the CDR3 has 15 amino acids. The retained sequence is limited to the CDR3, 45 bases, with the frame set at the first base. The germline V end is reduced by 0 bases and the J end by 3 bases; junction bases left unmatched: 4. CDR1 and CDR2 are read off the germline V gene (reference sequence) as GTSNPN and SVGIG. The sample was PBMCs, taken after 24 months of ibrutinib treatment. The chain is made from TRBV30 and TRBJ2-2, and 7 bases in between align with TRBD2. This TCR came from a human donor with chronic lymphocytic leukemia. The nucleotide sequence is given as TGTGCCTGGAGTGTAGCGGGGTTGCACACCGGGGAGCTGTTTTTT. Its translation reads: CAWSVAGLHTGELFF.